A selection of T cell receptor delta chains follows, all from one sample in a study of Vδ1+ human thymocytes. TCRdb applied CATT to the multiplex PCR reads for clone calling. The sample lists roughly 25,000 delta-chain clones; roughly 6.7% were seen once. Material: Vdelta1+ gamma-delta thymocytes from the thymus. The source is a girl under three years old who had congenital heart surgery. Each CDR3 is given with its conserved first and last residue. Each record gives: V gene, clone size, D gene, J gene, CDR3 DNA, CDR3 protein. D genes are given only for firm matches. Clone size appears in some rows only: once, few, many, or a class for an expanded clone.

V gene: TRDV1; clone size: .; D gene: .; J gene: TRDJ1; CDR3 DNA: TGTGCTCTTGGGGAACCTCCTACGAACCCCCAAACCGATAAACTCATCTTT; CDR3 protein: CALGEPPTNPQTDKLIF
V gene: TRAV29/DV5; clone size: medium-sized; D gene: TRDD3; J gene: TRDJ1; CDR3 DNA: TGTGCAGCATACCTCTCCGATGGGGGATACTTCGGTAAACTCATCTTT; CDR3 protein: CAAYLSDGGYFGKLIF
V gene: TRDV1; clone size: .; D gene: TRDD3; J gene: TRDJ1; CDR3 DNA: TGTGCTCTTGGGGAATATATCCCCGCTACTGGGGGATACGATAAACTCATCTTT; CDR3 protein: CALGEYIPATGGYDKLIF
V gene: TRDV1; clone size: .; D gene: .; J gene: TRDJ1; CDR3 DNA: TGTGCTCTTGGGGCGAACAGCCCCCCCTGGGTAAAGGTGCCACTCATCTTT; CDR3 protein: CALGANSPPWVKVPLIF
V gene: TRDV1; clone size: few; D gene: TRDD3; J gene: TRDJ2; CDR3 DNA: TGTGCTCTTGGGACCACTTCCCATGGGACTGGGGGATACGCGTGGGCACAACTCTTCTTT; CDR3 protein: CALGTTSHGTGGYAWAQLFF
V gene: TRDV1; clone size: .; D gene: TRDD3; J gene: TRDJ1; CDR3 DNA: TGTGCTCTTGGGGAACTAGTCATACTGGGGGAGCCCTTAAGGCTCATCTTT; CDR3 protein: CALGELVILGEPLRLIF
V gene: TRDV1; clone size: .; D gene: .; J gene: TRDJ1; CDR3 DNA: TGTGCTCTTGGGCCCCCCCGACCCACGTTTGGTGGGGGTTACACCGATAAACTCATCTTT; CDR3 protein: CALGPPRPTFGGGYTDKLIF
V gene: TRDV1; clone size: .; D gene: TRDD3; J gene: TRDJ1; CDR3 DNA: TGTGCTCTTGGGGAAAGCCCTTCTGGGGGATACTCGTACACCGATAAACTCATCTTT; CDR3 protein: CALGESPSGGYSYTDKLIF
V gene: TRDV1; clone size: .; D gene: .; J gene: TRDJ1; CDR3 DNA: TGTGCTCTTGGGGCCTCAACGGCCCCCGATAAACTCATCTTT; CDR3 protein: CALGASTAPDKLIF
V gene: TRDV1; clone size: few; D gene: .; J gene: TRDJ1; CDR3 DNA: TGTGCTCTTGGGGAACTAGTAATTGGACGTGAGGATAAGAGAAATAAACTCATCTTT; CDR3 protein: CALGELVIGREDKRNKLIF
V gene: TRDV1; clone size: few; D gene: .; J gene: TRDJ1; CDR3 DNA: TGTGCTCTTGGGGAAGGGAACCCCTCGGGTCCTCCTTTCACCGATAAACTCATCTTT; CDR3 protein: CALGEGNPSGPPFTDKLIF
V gene: TRDV1; clone size: few; D gene: TRDD3; J gene: TRDJ1; CDR3 DNA: TGTGCTCTTGGGGAACTTAGTCTCCTTGGGGGATACGCGTACACCGATAAACTCATCTTT; CDR3 protein: CALGELSLLGGYAYTDKLIF
V gene: TRDV1; clone size: few; D gene: .; J gene: TRDJ1; CDR3 DNA: TGTGCTCTTGGGGAACTCGTCTTACGGGGTCACACCGATAAACTCATCTTT; CDR3 protein: CALGELVLRGHTDKLIF
V gene: TRDV1; clone size: few; D gene: TRDD3; J gene: TRDJ1; CDR3 DNA: TGTGCTCTTGGGCCACTTTATTTTCCCACTACTGGGGCGTACACCGATAAACTCATCTTT; CDR3 protein: CALGPLYFPTTGAYTDKLIF
V gene: TRDV1; clone size: .; D gene: .; J gene: TRDJ1; CDR3 DNA: TGTGCTCTTGGGGAAGGGAAACGGTACACCGATAAACTCATCTTT; CDR3 protein: CALGEGKRYTDKLIF
V gene: TRDV2; clone size: few; D gene: TRDD3; J gene: TRDJ3; CDR3 DNA: TGTGCCTGTGACACCCCCGTACTGGGGGCCGCGAGCTCCTGGGACACCCGACAGATGTTTTTC; CDR3 protein: CACDTPVLGAASSWDTRQMFF
V gene: TRDV1; clone size: .; D gene: TRDD3; J gene: TRDJ1; CDR3 DNA: TGTGCTCTTGGGGAATACCTACCTGCCCTACTGGGGGATAAGTACGCCGATAAACTCATCTTT; CDR3 protein: CALGEYLPALLGDKYADKLIF